These 11 T cell receptor beta chains share one sample of origin, sequenced in a study of beta chain features in type 1 diabetes. Sequencing targeted expressed TCRB transcripts, as all isolated RNA had been reverse transcribed. The data were produced by immunoSEQ multiplex PCR, yet TCRdb's version contains in-frame clones alone and is incomplete. The sample has 680,000 or so clones; around a sixth are singletons. Sample: naive CD4+ T cells from blood. These receptors all come from a man aged 18 to 29 in good health.

Turning to this clone: Other DNA variants within this sample encode the same CDR3. The rearrangement links TRBV20-1 to TRBJ2-7; D is unclear. The CDR3 has 11 residues. Germline CDR1 is DFQATT and CDR2 is SNEGSKA (reference sequence). V lost 3 bases to trimming and J lost 3 bases, with 6 bases between them. The CDR3 reads CSASGNYEQYF. The CDR3 coding sequence is TGCAGTGCTAGTGGAAACTACGAGCAGTACTTC.

The rearrangement links TRBV27 to TRBJ2-2; D uncertain. Germline CDR1 reads MNHEY; CDR2 reads SMNVEV (reference sequence). Trimming stripped 5 bases from V and 0 bases from J, with 13 bases between. The CDR3 is 16 amino acids. CDR3 bases: TGTGCCAGCAGTATCCGGGTAGTCGCGAACACCGGGGAGCTGTTTTTT. Translated: CASSIRVVANTGELFF.

The chain joins TRBV5-4 to TRBJ1-3; the D is unclear. Germline assignment: CDR1 SGHNT and CDR2 YYREEE (reference sequence). The CDR3 runs 15 residues. V was shortened by 3 bases and J by 4 bases, with 14 bases between the two germline ends. The CDR3 region is CASSYQTGRGNTIYF. Here the CDR3 DNA reads TGTGCCAGCAGCTATCAGACTGGGAGAGGAAACACCATATATTTT. Supplemented by reference TRBV5-4 and TRBJ1-3, the full variable domain reads ETGVTQSPTHLIKTRGQQVTLRCSSQSGHNTVSWYQQALGQGPQFIFQYYREEENGRGNFPPRFSGLQFPNYSSELNVNALELDDSALYLCASSYQTGRGNTIYFGEGSWLTVV.

Only a few counts were recorded for this clone. The rearrangement links TRBV5-4 to TRBJ2-5; TRBD2 aligns across 9 bases. The CDR3 extends over 15 amino acids. J gave up 3 bases and V 0 bases, and 3 bases lay outside the gene matches. Germline lookup yields CDR1 SGHNT and CDR2 YYREEE (reference sequence). CDR3: CASSLGAGGKETQYF. The CDR3 DNA is TGTGCCAGCAGCTTGGGAGCGGGGGGCAAAGAGACCCAGTACTTC.

The chain couples TRBV7-2 to TRBJ1-2; D is perhaps TRBD1 (6 bases). This CDR3 has 15 amino acids. Germline lookup yields CDR1 SGHTA and CDR2 FQGNSA. Trimming stripped 4 bases from V and 0 bases from J, with 12 bases between. The CDR3 reads CASSSAGQSNYGYTF. The CDR3, as DNA: TGTGCCAGCAGCTCTGCTGGACAGTCTAACTATGGCTACACCTTC. The whole variable domain, filled in from reference TRBV7-2 and TRBJ1-2, reads GAGVSQSPSNKVTEKGKDVELRCDPISGHTALYWYRQSLGQGLEFLIYFQGNSAPDKSGLPSDRFSAERTGGSVSTLTIQRTQQEDSAVYLCASSSAGQSNYGYTFGSGTRLTVV.

Only a few counts were recorded for this clone. This rearrangement joins TRBV2 to TRBJ2-5, with D possibly being TRBD1 (5 bases). Germline assignment: CDR1 SNHLY and CDR2 FYNNEI. The V gene lost 4 bases and the J gene lost 1 base, with 22 bases spanning the gap. The CDR3 covers 18 residues. Here the CDR3 reads CASSGSGLQGLFQETQYF. The CDR3 DNA follows: TGTGCCAGCAGTGGTTCCGGGTTGCAGGGCCTATTCCAAGAGACCCAGTACTTC.

The genes are TRBV11-3 and TRBJ2-7, with D hard to call. The ends were cut back, 2 bases at V and 5 bases at J, with 7 bases in the middle. CDR3 length equals 12 residues. Germline loops: CDR1 SGHNT, CDR2 YENEEA. The CDR3 protein is CASSLNSHEQYF. CDR3 in DNA: TGTGCCAGCAGCTTAAATAGCCACGAGCAGTACTTC.

This clone was seen only a few times. The chain combines TRBV6-6 with TRBJ2-1; 8 positions match TRBD1. V was pared by 4 bases and J by 7 bases, with 6 bases of the junction left unmatched. The CDR3 totals 14 residues. Germline loops: CDR1 MNHNY, CDR2 SVGAGI (reference sequence). The CDR3 bases are TGTGCCAGCAGTTTAGGACAGGGCAAAAATGAGCAGTTCTTC. It is translated as CASSLGQGKNEQFF.

This clone was counted many times. The genes are TRBV7-9 and TRBJ1-4, with D hard to call. The CDR3 is 13 amino acids. The V gene's germline CDR1 is SEHNR and CDR2 FQNEAQ (reference sequence). Trimming took 1 base from V and 10 from J, leaving 10 bases between them. The CDR3 region has the DNA TGTGCCAGCAGCTTAGTGAGCGTGGGAAAACTGTTTTTT. Translation gives CASSLVSVGKLFF.

This rearrangement joins TRBV2 to TRBJ1-6; the D gene is possibly TRBD1 (5 bases). The V gene lost 2 bases and the J gene lost 10 bases, with 15 bases spanning the gap. Per the germline V gene, CDR1 is SNHLY and CDR2 is FYNNEI. The CDR3 loop spans 15 amino acids. The CDR3: CASSEWGSLPSPLHF. The CDR3 DNA reads as TGTGCCAGCAGTGAATGGGGGTCCCTCCCGTCACCCCTCCACTTT.

The chain couples TRBV29-1 to TRBJ2-7; D is uncertain. Trimming removed 4 bases from V and 0 bases from J, with 10 bases in between. Germline V gene lookup returns CDR1 SQVTM and CDR2 ANQGSEA. The CDR3 totals 13 residues. The DNA for the CDR3 is TGCAGCGTTGGGCTGACACTCTCCTACGAGCAGTACTTC. It specifies CSVGLTLSYEQYF.